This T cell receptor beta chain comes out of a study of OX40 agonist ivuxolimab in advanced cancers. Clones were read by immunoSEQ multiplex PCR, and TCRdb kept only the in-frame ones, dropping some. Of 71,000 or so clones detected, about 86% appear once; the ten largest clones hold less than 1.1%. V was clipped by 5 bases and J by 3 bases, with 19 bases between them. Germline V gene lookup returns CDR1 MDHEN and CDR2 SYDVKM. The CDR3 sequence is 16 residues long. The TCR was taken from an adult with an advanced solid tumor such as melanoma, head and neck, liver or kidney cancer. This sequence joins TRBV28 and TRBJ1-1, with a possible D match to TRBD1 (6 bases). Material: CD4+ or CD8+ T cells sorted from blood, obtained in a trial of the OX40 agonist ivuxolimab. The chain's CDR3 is CASSPHSQGLDTEAFF. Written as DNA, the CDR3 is TGTGCCAGCAGTCCTCACAGCCAGGGGCTTGACACTGAAGCTTTCTTT.